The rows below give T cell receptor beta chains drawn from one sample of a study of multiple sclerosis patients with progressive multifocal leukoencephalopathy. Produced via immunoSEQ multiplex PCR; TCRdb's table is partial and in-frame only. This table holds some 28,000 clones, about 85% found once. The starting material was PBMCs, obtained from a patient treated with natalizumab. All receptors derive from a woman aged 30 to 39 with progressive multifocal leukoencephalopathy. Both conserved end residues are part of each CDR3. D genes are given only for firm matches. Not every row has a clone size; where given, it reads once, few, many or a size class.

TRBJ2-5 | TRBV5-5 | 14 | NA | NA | CASSGGTLQETQYF | TGTGCCAGCAGCGGGGGGACTTTACAAGAGACCCAGTACTTC
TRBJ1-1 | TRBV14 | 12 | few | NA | CASSQVAGEAFF | TGTGCCAGCAGCCAAGTCGCAGGGGAAGCTTTCTTT
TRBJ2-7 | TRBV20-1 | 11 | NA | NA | CSASRVGEQYF | TGCAGTGCCTCACGGGTTGGCGAGCAGTACTTC
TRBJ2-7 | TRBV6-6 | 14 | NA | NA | CASSLTGPPYEQYF | TGTGCCAGCAGTCTCACCGGGCCACCCTACGAGCAGTACTTC
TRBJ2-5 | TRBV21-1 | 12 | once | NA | CASSSGQGGRYF | TGTGCCAGCAGCTCCGGACAGGGTGGGCGGTACTTC
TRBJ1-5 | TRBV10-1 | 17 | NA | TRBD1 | CASSEPGDRGRNQPQHF | TGCGCCAGCAGTGAGCCTGGGGACAGGGGACGCAATCAGCCCCAGCATTTT
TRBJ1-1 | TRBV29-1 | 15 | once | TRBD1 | CSVGSGGGWNTEAFF | TGCAGCGTTGGATCAGGGGGCGGATGGAACACTGAAGCTTTCTTT
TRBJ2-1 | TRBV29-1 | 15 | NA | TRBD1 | CSVEGQGGLSDEQFF | TGCAGCGTTGAGGGACAGGGCGGCTTGAGCGATGAGCAGTTCTTC
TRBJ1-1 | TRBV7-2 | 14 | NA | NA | CASSASRGNTEAFF | TGTGCCAGCAGCGCCTCAAGGGGGAACACTGAAGCTTTCTTT
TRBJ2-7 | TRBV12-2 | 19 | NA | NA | CASRLPRTSGSRWGYEQYF | TGTGCAAGTCGCTTACCTCGGACTAGCGGGTCCCGCTGGGGATACGAGCAGTACTTC
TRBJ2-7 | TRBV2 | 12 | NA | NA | CASITTAYEQYF | TGTGCCAGTATCACGACAGCCTACGAGCAGTACTTC
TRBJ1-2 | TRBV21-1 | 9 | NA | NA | CATPGGYTF | TGTGCCACCCCGGGGGGCTACACCTTC
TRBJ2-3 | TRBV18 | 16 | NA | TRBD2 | CASSPLPGGPADTQYF | TGTGCCAGCTCACCATTACCGGGAGGGCCGGCAGATACGCAGTATTTT
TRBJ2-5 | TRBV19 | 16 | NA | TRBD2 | CASSIAGLAAKETQYF | TGTGCCAGTAGTATAGCGGGACTAGCGGCAAAAGAGACCCAGTACTTC
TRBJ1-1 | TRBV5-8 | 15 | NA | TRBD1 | CASSKNRGMNTEAFF | TGTGCCAGCAGCAAAAACAGGGGGATGAACACTGAAGCTTTCTTT
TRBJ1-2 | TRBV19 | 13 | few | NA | CASSARGVYGYTF | TGTGCCAGTAGTGCCAGGGGCGTCTATGGCTACACCTTC
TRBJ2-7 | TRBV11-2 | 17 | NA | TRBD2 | CASSPQVLLAGRPEQYF | TGTGCCAGCAGCCCACAAGTGTTGCTAGCGGGAAGGCCCGAGCAGTACTTC
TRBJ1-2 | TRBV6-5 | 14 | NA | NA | CASSYGEGSSGYTF | TGTGCCAGCAGTTACGGGGAGGGTTCGAGCGGCTACACCTTC
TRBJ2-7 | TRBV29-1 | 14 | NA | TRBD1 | CSVEEQGANYEQYF | TGCAGCGTTGAAGAACAGGGGGCGAACTACGAGCAGTACTTC
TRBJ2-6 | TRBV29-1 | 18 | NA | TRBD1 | CSVEDPRQGSSGANVLTF | TGCAGCGTTGAAGATCCCCGACAGGGCAGCTCTGGGGCCAACGTCCTGACTTTC
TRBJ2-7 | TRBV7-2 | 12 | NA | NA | CASSSSRTEQYF | TGTGCCAGCAGCTCCTCTAGGACCGAGCAGTACTTC
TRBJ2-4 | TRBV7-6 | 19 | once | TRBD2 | CASSRGVAGAGLAKNIQYF | TGTGCCAGCAGCCGCGGGGTAGCGGGAGCAGGACTAGCCAAAAACATTCAGTACTTC